The 14 T cell receptor beta chains below come from one sample, sequenced in a study of blood T cell repertoires in COVID-19 (dated by TCRdb to 2020 to 2021). The library was produced with the immunoSEQ multiplex PCR assay. TCRdb holds this immuneACCESS table with in-frame rearrangements only. Some clones are missing; in checked studies, unresolved V genes explain under half, and the rest has no known cause. In all, the sample holds fewer than 200,000 clones, and more than 75% of those were seen once. The biggest ten clones account for roughly 1.2% of the sample. What was sequenced was PBMCs or T cells enriched from blood (not recorded which). The receptors were sampled from a human donor with acute COVID-19. The donor label of this sample is uncertain.

In its sample, this clone was seen a few times. The genes are TRBV9 and TRBJ1-6; tentatively, D is TRBD1 (5 bases). Germline V lookup: CDR1 SGDLS, CDR2 YYNGEE. This CDR3 is built from 14 residues. V was shortened by 4 bases and J by 5 bases, with 10 bases between the two germline ends. The CDR3, as DNA: TGTGCCAGCAGCTCATTGACAGATAATTCACCCCTCCACTTT. It specifies CASSSLTDNSPLHF.

There are a few counts of this clone. The chain carries TRBV24-1 and TRBJ1-1, with TRBD1 as a possible D gene (6 bases). Per germline, CDR1 KGHDR and CDR2 SFDVKD. This CDR3 region has 15 residues. Deletions cut 3 bases from V and 4 bases from J, with 14 bases between. CDR3 sequence reads: CATSDPTGGATEAFF. In DNA form, the CDR3 reads TGTGCCACCAGTGATCCTACCGGGGGGGCCACTGAAGCTTTCTTT.

With respect to this clone: The same CDR3 also results from other DNA sequences found in this sample. The CDR3 DNA reads as TGTGCCAGCAGCGTAGAGGGGAGCACAGATACGCAGTATTTT. This sequence encodes CASSVEGSTDTQYF. V and J are TRBV9 and TRBJ2-3; weak D call: TRBD1 (5 bases). CDR3 length equals 14 residues. Germline CDR1 is SGDLS and CDR2 is YYNGEE. The V and J ends lost 0 bases and 0 bases respectively, with 5 bases between them.

The chain combines TRBV4-2 with TRBJ1-5; 7 bases are a match to TRBD1. The CDR3 runs 16 residues. Germline V CDR1 and CDR2: LGHNA, YNFKEQ. V gave up 2 bases and J gave up 2 bases; unmatched junction bases: 6. The CDR3 DNA sequence: TGTGCCAGCAGCCAAAGCCTCAGGGGGGGCAATCAGCCCCAGCATTTT. As protein: CASSQSLRGGNQPQHF.

This chain connects TRBV30 to TRBJ2-1; 8 bases align to TRBD1. The CDR3 has 14 amino acids. Germline assignment: CDR1 GTSNPN and CDR2 SVGIG (reference sequence). V gave up 5 bases and J gave up 8 bases; unmatched junction bases: 11. CDR3: CAWAGQALIYEQFF. The CDR3 DNA is TGTGCCTGGGCGGGACAGGCGCTAATCTATGAGCAGTTCTTC.

The gene calls are TRBV5-6 and TRBJ1-6; TRBD1 aligns across 7 bases. This CDR3 comprises 14 residues. Germline CDR1 SGHDT, CDR2 YYEEEE. Trimming removed 0 bases from V and 14 bases from J; junction bases left unmatched: 8. For the CDR3, the DNA is TGTGCCAGCAGCTTGGACAGGGGTGGTTTTTCCCTCCACTTT. Its translation: CASSLDRGGFSLHF.

The CDR3 loop reads CASSLAWARGGNEQFF. CDR3 sequence (DNA): TGTGCCAGCAGCTTAGCCTGGGCCAGGGGTGGGAATGAGCAGTTCTTC. The genes are TRBV7-8 and TRBJ2-1; D is perhaps TRBD1 (6 bases). CDR3 length: 16 residues. Germline lookup yields CDR1 SGHVS and CDR2 FQNEAQ. V shed 0 bases and J shed 7 bases, with 16 bases lying between them.

This clone was seen more than once but under ten times. This chain uses TRBV9 with TRBJ1-1; possibly TRBD1 for D (6 bases). Looked up from germline, CDR1 is SGDLS and CDR2 is YYNGEE. The CDR3 contains 15 residues. Trimming took 4 bases from V and 3 from J, leaving 16 bases between them. The DNA of the CDR3 is TGTGCCAGCAGCACCCGGGGGGGCGGGGACACTGAAGCTTTCTTT. Translated: CASSTRGGGDTEAFF.

The DNA for the CDR3 is TGTGCCAGCAGCTTGGGACAGGGGGAATCCACCTTC. Amino acids: CASSLGQGESTF. The chain carries TRBV7-9 and TRBJ1-2, with 11 nucleotides matching TRBD1. Germline-derived CDR1 and CDR2 are SEHNR and FQNEAQ (reference sequence). The CDR3 consists of 12 residues. The V and J ends lost 3 bases and 13 bases, in that order; junction bases with no gene match: 4.

CDR3 bases: TGTGCCAGTAGTTTGGAGGGGCCCAACACTGAAGCTTTCTTT. This codes for CASSLEGPNTEAFF. The chain links TRBV19 to TRBJ1-1; a weak D match, TRBD1 (5 bases). Germline CDR1 LNHDA, CDR2 SQIVND (reference sequence). Between the trimmed V and J ends, which lost 5 bases and 2 bases, there was a span of 12 bases. The CDR3 extends over 14 amino acids.

V usage is TRBV3-1 (or the pseudogene TRBV3-2) and J usage is TRBJ1-6; D not certain. This CDR3 comprises 14 residues. V gave up 5 bases and J gave up 7 bases, with 12 bases separating them. Germline CDR1 and CDR2: LGHDT and YNNKEL (reference sequence). The CDR3 DNA is TGTGCCAGCAGCGCCTACGGAGGCAATTCACCCCTCCACTTT. Protein product: CASSAYGGNSPLHF.

This rearrangement joins TRBV19 to TRBJ2-1; tentative D call: TRBD1 (6 bases). CDR3 length: 12 amino acids. The V end was cut by 5 bases, the J end by 10 bases, with 12 bases between. Germline V CDR1 and CDR2: LNHDA, SQIVND (reference sequence). The CDR3 DNA follows: TGTGCCAGTAGTTGGGACATTCGGGAGCAGTTCTTC. It encodes CASSWDIREQFF.

This clone showed up just once. CDR3 sequence (DNA): TGTGCCAGCAGCCACCTTCTGGGACAGGGCGGGAAGGGCTACACCTTC. Encoded protein: CASSHLLGQGGKGYTF. The chain joins TRBV3-1 (or the pseudogene TRBV3-2) to TRBJ1-2; 9 nucleotides agree with TRBD1. Germline CDR1 is LGHDT and CDR2 is YNNKEL (reference sequence). J gave up 8 bases and V 3 bases, and 13 bases lay outside the gene matches. CDR3 length: 16 residues.

The chain is built from TRBV7-8 and TRBJ2-1, with 12 nucleotides matching TRBD2. Germline loops: CDR1 SGHVS, CDR2 FQNEAQ. The CDR3 length is 18 residues. Trimming cost V 3 bases and J 0 bases; bases outside gene matches: 6. The CDR3: CASSFRLAGESSYNEQFF. The CDR3 DNA sequence: TGTGCCAGCAGCTTCAGACTAGCGGGGGAAAGCTCCTACAATGAGCAGTTCTTC.